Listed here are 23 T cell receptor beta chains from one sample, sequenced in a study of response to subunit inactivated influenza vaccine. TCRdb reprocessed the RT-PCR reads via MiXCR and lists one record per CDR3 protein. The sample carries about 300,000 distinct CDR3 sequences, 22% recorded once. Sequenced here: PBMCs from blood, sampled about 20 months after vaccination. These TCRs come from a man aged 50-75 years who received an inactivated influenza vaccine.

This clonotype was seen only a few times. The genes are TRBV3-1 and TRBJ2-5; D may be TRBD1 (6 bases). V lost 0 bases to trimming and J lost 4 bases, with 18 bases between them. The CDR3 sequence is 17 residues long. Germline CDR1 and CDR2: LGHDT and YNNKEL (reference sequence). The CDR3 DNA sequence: TGTGCCAGCAGCCAAGACGGACAGTTGCTCTCGGCAGAGACCCAGTACTTC. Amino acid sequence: CASSQDGQLLSAETQYF.

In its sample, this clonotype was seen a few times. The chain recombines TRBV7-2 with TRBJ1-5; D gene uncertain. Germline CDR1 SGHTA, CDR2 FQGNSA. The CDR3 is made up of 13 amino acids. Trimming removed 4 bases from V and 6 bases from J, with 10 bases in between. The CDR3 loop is CASSWERGQPQHF. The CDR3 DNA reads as TGTGCCAGCAGCTGGGAAAGAGGTCAGCCCCAGCATTTT.

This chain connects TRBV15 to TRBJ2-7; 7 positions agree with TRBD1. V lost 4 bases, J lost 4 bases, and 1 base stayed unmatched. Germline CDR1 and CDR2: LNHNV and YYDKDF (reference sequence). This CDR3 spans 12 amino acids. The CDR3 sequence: CATSKDRYEQYF. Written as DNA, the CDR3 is TGTGCCACCAGCAAGGACAGGTACGAGCAGTACTTC.

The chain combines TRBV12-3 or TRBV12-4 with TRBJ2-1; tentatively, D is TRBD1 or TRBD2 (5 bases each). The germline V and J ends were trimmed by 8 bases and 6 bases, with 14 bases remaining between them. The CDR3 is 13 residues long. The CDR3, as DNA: TGTGCCAGCTCCGGGACCCCGGCCAATGAGCAGTTCTTC. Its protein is CASSGTPANEQFF.

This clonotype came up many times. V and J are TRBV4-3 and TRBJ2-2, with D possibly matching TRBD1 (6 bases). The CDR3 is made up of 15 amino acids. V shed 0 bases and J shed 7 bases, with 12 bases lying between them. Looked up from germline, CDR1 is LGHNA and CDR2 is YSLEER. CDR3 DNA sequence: TGCGCCAGCAGCCAAGATGCCAGGGGCCTCGGGGAGCTGTTTTTT. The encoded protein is CASSQDARGLGELFF.

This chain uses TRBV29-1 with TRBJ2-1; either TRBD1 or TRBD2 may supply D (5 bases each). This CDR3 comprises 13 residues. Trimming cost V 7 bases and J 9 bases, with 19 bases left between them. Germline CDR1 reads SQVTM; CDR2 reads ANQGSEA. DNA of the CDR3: TGCAGCGCGGGACCGGAGCTGCTGAGTGAGCAGTTCTTC. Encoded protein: CSAGPELLSEQFF.

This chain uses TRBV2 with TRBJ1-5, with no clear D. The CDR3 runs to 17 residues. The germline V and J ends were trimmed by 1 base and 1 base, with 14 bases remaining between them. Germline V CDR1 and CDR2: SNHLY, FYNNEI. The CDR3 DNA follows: TGTGCCAGCAGTGAAGGTCCGGGTATAAGAAGCAATCAGCCCCAGCATTTT. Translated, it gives CASSEGPGIRSNQPQHF.

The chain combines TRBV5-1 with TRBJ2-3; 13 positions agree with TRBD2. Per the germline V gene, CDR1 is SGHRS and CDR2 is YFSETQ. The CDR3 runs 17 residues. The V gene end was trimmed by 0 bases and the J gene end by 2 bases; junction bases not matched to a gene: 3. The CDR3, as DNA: TGCGCCAGCAGCTTGGCCGGACTAGCGGGGGCCACAGATACGCAGTATTTT. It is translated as CASSLAGLAGATDTQYF. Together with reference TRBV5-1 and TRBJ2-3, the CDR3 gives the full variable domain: KAGVTQTPRYLIKTRGQQVTLSCSPISGHRSVSWYQQTPGQGLQFLFEYFSETQRNKGNFPGRFSGRQFSNSRSEMNVSTLELGDSALYLCASSLAGLAGATDTQYFGPGTRLTVL.

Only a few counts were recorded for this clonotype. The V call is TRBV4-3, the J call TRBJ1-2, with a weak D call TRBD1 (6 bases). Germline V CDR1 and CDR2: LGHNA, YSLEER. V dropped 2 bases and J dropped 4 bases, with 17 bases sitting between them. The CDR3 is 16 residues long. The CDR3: CASSQSFYRVGYGYTF. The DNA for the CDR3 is TGCGCCAGCAGCCAATCTTTTTACAGGGTCGGCTATGGCTACACCTTC.

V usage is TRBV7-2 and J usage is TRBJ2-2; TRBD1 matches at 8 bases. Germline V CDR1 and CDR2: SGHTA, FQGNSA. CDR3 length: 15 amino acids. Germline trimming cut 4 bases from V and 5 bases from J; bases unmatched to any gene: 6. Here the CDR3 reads CASSSQGAGTGELFF. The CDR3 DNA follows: TGTGCCAGCAGCTCCCAGGGGGCGGGGACCGGGGAGCTGTTTTTT.

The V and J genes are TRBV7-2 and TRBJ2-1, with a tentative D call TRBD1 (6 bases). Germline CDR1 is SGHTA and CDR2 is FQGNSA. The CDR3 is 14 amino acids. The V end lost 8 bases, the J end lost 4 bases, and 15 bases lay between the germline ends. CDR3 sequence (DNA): TGTGCCAGCGCCGTAGGACAGACATACAATGAGCAGTTCTTC. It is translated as CASAVGQTYNEQFF.

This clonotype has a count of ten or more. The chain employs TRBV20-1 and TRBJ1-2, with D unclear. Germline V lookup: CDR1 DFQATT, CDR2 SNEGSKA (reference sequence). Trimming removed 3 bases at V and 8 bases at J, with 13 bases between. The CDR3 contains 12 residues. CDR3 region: CSASGTSTGYTF. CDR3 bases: TGCAGTGCTAGTGGTACCAGTACAGGCTACACCTTC.

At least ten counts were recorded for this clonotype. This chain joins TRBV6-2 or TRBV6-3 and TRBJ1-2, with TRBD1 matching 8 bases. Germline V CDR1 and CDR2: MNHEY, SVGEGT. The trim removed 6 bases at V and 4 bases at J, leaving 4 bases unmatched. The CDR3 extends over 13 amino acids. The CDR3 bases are TGTGCCAGCAGATCTACAGGGGGCTATGGCTACACCTTC. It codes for CASRSTGGYGYTF.

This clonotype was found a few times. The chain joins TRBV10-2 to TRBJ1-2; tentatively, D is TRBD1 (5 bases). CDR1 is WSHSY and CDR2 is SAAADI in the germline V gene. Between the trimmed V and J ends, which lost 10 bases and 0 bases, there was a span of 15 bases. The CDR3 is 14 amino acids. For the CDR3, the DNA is TGCGCCATCCGGGGGGGGGGAGCTAACTATGGCTACACCTTC. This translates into CAIRGGGANYGYTF.

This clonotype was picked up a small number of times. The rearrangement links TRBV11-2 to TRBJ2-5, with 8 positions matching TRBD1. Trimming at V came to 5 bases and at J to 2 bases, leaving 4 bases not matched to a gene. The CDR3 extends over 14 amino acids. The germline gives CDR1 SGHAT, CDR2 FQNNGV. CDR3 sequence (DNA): TGTGCCAGCAGCGCCTACAGGGGGCAAGAGACCCAGTACTTC. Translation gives CASSAYRGQETQYF.

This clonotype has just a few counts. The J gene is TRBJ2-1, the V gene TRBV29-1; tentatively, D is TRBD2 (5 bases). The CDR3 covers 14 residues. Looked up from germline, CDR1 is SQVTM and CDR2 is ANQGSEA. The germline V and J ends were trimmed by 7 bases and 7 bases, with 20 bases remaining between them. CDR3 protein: CSASPRLSGNEQFF. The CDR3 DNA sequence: TGCAGCGCCTCTCCCCGCCTTTCGGGGAATGAGCAGTTCTTC.

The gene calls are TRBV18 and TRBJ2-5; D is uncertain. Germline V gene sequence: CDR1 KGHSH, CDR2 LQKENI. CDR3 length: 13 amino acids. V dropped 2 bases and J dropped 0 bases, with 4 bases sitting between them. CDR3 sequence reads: CASSPSNQETQYF. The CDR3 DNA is TGTGCCAGCTCACCAAGTAACCAAGAGACCCAGTACTTC.

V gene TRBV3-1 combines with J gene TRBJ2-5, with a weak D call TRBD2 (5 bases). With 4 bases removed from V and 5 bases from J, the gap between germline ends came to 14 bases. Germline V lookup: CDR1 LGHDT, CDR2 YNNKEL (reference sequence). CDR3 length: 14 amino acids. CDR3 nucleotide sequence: TGTGCCAGCAGCCCAAGGACTTTTCGGGAGACCCAGTACTTC. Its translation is CASSPRTFRETQYF.

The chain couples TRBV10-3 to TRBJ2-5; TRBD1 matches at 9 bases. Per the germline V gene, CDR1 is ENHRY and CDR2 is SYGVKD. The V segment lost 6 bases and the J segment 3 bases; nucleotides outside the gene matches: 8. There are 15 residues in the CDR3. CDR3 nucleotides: TGTGCCATCAGCGGGGGGACAGGGAGAGAAGAGACCCAGTACTTC. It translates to CAISGGTGREETQYF.

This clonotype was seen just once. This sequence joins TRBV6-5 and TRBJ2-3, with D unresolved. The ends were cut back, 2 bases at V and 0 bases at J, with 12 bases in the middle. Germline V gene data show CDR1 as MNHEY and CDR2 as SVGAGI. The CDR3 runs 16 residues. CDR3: CASSYGISASTDTQYF. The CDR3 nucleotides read TGTGCCAGCAGTTACGGGATTTCAGCTAGCACAGATACGCAGTATTTT.

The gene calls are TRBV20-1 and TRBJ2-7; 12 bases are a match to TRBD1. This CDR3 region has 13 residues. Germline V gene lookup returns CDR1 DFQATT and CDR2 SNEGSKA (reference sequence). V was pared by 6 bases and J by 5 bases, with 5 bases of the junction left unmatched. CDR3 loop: CSAPGQGANEQYF. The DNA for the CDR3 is TGCAGTGCCCCGGGACAGGGGGCCAACGAGCAGTACTTC.

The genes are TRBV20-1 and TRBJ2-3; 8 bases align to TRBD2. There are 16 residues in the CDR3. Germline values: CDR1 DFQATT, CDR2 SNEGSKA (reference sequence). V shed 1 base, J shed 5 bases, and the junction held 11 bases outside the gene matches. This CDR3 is CSARAGNSGIKDTQYF. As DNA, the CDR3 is TGCAGTGCTAGAGCAGGGAATAGCGGGATTAAAGATACGCAGTATTTT.

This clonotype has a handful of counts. The DNA of the CDR3 is TGTGCCAGCAGTAGGACCGGCCCCAACTATGGCTACACCTTC. Translation gives CASSRTGPNYGYTF. This chain joins TRBV7-9 and TRBJ1-2; D remains unclear. The CDR3 runs to 14 residues. Trimming shortened V by 6 bases and J by 2 bases, and 13 bases separated the two germline ends. Germline CDR1 and CDR2: SEHNR and FQNEAQ (reference sequence).